Listed below are T cell receptor beta chains from one sample, sequenced in a study of T cells in Graves' hyperthyroidism and ophthalmopathy. TCRdb re-analysed the multiplex PCR reads in MiXCR, keeping a single row per CDR3 protein. The sample holds roughly 570,000 distinct CDR3 sequences, about 45% seen once. Sequencing used peripheral blood or thyroid tissue (not recorded which). The receptors stem from a woman in her late teens or twenties with Graves' hyperthyroidism. Both conserved end residues are part of each CDR3. The order of the fields is clone size, J gene, V gene, D gene, CDR3 DNA, CDR3 protein. D genes are given only for firm matches. The size entry is marked missing in some rows and otherwise reads once, few, many or a size class.

abundance: .; j_gene: TRBJ2-7; v_gene: TRBV15; d_gene: TRBD1; CDR3nt: TGTGCCACCAGCTCCTGGACAGGGGGCAACGAGCAGTACTTC; CDR3aa: CATSSWTGGNEQYF
abundance: .; j_gene: TRBJ1-5; v_gene: TRBV7-2; d_gene: .; CDR3nt: TGTGCCAGCAGCGAATGGGCGGGAGCAACGTCCTACGAGCATTTT; CDR3aa: CASSEWAGATSYEHF
abundance: .; j_gene: TRBJ2-1; v_gene: TRBV20-1; d_gene: .; CDR3nt: TGCAGTGCTCGCAAAACTAGGAATGAGCAGTTCTTC; CDR3aa: CSARKTRNEQFF
abundance: many; j_gene: TRBJ2-7; v_gene: TRBV24-1; d_gene: .; CDR3nt: TGTGCCACCAGTGACAGCCTCTCCTACGAGCAGTACTTC; CDR3aa: CATSDSLSYEQYF
abundance: few; j_gene: TRBJ1-3; v_gene: TRBV4-1; d_gene: .; CDR3nt: TGCGCCAGCAGCCAAGGGCATGGAAAGACAGGCGGAAATGGAAACACCATATATTTT; CDR3aa: CASSQGHGKTGGNGNTIYF
abundance: many; j_gene: TRBJ1-1; v_gene: TRBV29-1; d_gene: .; CDR3nt: TGCAGCGTTGTAGGGGAGTTGAACACTGAAGCTTTCTTT; CDR3aa: CSVVGELNTEAFF
abundance: .; j_gene: TRBJ2-5; v_gene: TRBV30; d_gene: .; CDR3nt: TGTGCCTGGCCCAGGAAGGAGGCCCAGTACTTC; CDR3aa: CAWPRKEAQYF
abundance: .; j_gene: TRBJ2-3; v_gene: TRBV10-3; d_gene: .; CDR3nt: TGTGCCATCACCGACGGAAGAGATACGCAGTATTTT; CDR3aa: CAITDGRDTQYF
abundance: many; j_gene: TRBJ2-5; v_gene: TRBV4-1; d_gene: TRBD1; CDR3nt: TGCGCCAGCAGCCAAGATCTGAGGGGGCTAGAGACCCAGTACTTC; CDR3aa: CASSQDLRGLETQYF
abundance: many; j_gene: TRBJ1-2; v_gene: TRBV6-6; d_gene: TRBD1; CDR3nt: TGTGCCAGCAGTTACATCCCCACAGGGGTTGGCTACACCTTC; CDR3aa: CASSYIPTGVGYTF
abundance: .; j_gene: TRBJ1-2; v_gene: TRBV19; d_gene: .; CDR3nt: TGTGCCAGTAGTACCCCCAAATTCTACACCTTC; CDR3aa: CASSTPKFYTF
abundance: many; j_gene: TRBJ2-5; v_gene: TRBV4-3; d_gene: TRBD2; CDR3nt: TGCGCCAGCAGCCAAGATATCCGCGGGGGACAAGAGACCCAGTACTTC; CDR3aa: CASSQDIRGGQETQYF
abundance: .; j_gene: TRBJ1-4; v_gene: TRBV20-1; d_gene: .; CDR3nt: TGCAGTGCTAGAGACCTCAGGGGAGGAAGTGAAAAACTGTTTTTT; CDR3aa: CSARDLRGGSEKLFF
abundance: many; j_gene: TRBJ2-5; v_gene: TRBV11-2; d_gene: TRBD2; CDR3nt: TGTGCCAGCAGCCCTTTAGCGGGAGGGCCGGGGGAGACCCAGTACTTC; CDR3aa: CASSPLAGGPGETQYF
abundance: .; j_gene: TRBJ1-1; v_gene: TRBV9; d_gene: .; CDR3nt: TGTGCCAGCAGCGTTAGCTTTGGGGGGGTGGAGAACACTGAAGCTTTCTTT; CDR3aa: CASSVSFGGVENTEAFF
abundance: many; j_gene: TRBJ2-7; v_gene: TRBV12-3/TRBV12-4; d_gene: .; CDR3nt: TGTGCCAGCACCGGGGGGGGGACAGGAGACGTGCAGTACTTC; CDR3aa: CASTGGGTGDVQYF
abundance: .; j_gene: TRBJ2-1; v_gene: TRBV7-7; d_gene: TRBD2; CDR3nt: TGTGCCAGCAGCGAGGGACTAGCGGGAGTTCTCAATGAGCAGTTCTTC; CDR3aa: CASSEGLAGVLNEQFF
abundance: .; j_gene: TRBJ1-6; v_gene: TRBV15; d_gene: .; CDR3nt: TGTGCCACCAGCAGAGATCGGGGGAGTAATTCACCCCTCCACTTT; CDR3aa: CATSRDRGSNSPLHF
abundance: few; j_gene: TRBJ1-1; v_gene: TRBV27; d_gene: .; CDR3nt: TGTGCCAGCAGTTTAAACAGGGTTGGAACTGAAGCTTTCTTT; CDR3aa: CASSLNRVGTEAFF
abundance: .; j_gene: TRBJ2-7; v_gene: TRBV7-3; d_gene: .; CDR3nt: TGTGCCAGCAGCCTTTCGGGAGCTCACGAGCAGTACTTC; CDR3aa: CASSLSGAHEQYF
abundance: .; j_gene: TRBJ1-2; v_gene: TRBV2; d_gene: TRBD1; CDR3nt: TGCGCCAGCAGCCTTGGGACAGGGGCGGGGTATGGCTACACCTTC; CDR3aa: CASSLGTGAGYGYTF
abundance: .; j_gene: TRBJ1-3; v_gene: TRBV19; d_gene: .; CDR3nt: TGTGCCAGTAGTGTTGTGGGGGGAACGTCGAACACCATATATTTT; CDR3aa: CASSVVGGTSNTIYF
abundance: .; j_gene: TRBJ2-7; v_gene: TRBV7-6; d_gene: TRBD1; CDR3nt: TGTGCCAGCAGCTTAGGAGGGGACAGGGGGGCCTACGAGCAGTACTTC; CDR3aa: CASSLGGDRGAYEQYF
abundance: few; j_gene: TRBJ2-3; v_gene: TRBV5-4; d_gene: .; CDR3nt: TGTGCCAGCAGCTTGAGACTAACTAGCACAGATACGCAGTATTTT; CDR3aa: CASSLRLTSTDTQYF
abundance: few; j_gene: TRBJ2-3; v_gene: TRBV12-3/TRBV12-4; d_gene: .; CDR3nt: TGTGCCAGCAGTTTAATGGGAGATACGCAGTATTTT; CDR3aa: CASSLMGDTQYF
abundance: many; j_gene: TRBJ2-7; v_gene: TRBV3-1; d_gene: .; CDR3nt: TGTGCCAGCAGCCACGGGAGATGGGACGAGCAGTACTTC; CDR3aa: CASSHGRWDEQYF
abundance: .; j_gene: TRBJ1-1; v_gene: TRBV9; d_gene: .; CDR3nt: TGTGCCAGCAGCGTATCCAGGGCCGACACTGAAGCTTTCTTT; CDR3aa: CASSVSRADTEAFF
abundance: few; j_gene: TRBJ2-7; v_gene: TRBV5-1; d_gene: .; CDR3nt: TGCGCCGGCAGCCGGGACGCTCTATCCTACGAGCAGTACTTC; CDR3aa: CAGSRDALSYEQYF
abundance: .; j_gene: TRBJ1-3; v_gene: TRBV6-5; d_gene: .; CDR3nt: TGTGCCAGCAGGCCAGGGTCTCGGTCTGGAAACACCATATATTTT; CDR3aa: CASRPGSRSGNTIYF
abundance: .; j_gene: TRBJ2-2; v_gene: TRBV11-3; d_gene: .; CDR3nt: TGTGCCAGCAGCGGAGATCCAGGGCGGGCCGGGGAGCTGTTTTTT; CDR3aa: CASSGDPGRAGELFF
abundance: many; j_gene: TRBJ1-2; v_gene: TRBV4-2; d_gene: .; CDR3nt: TGTGCCAGCAGCCAAGGCCGTCAAAACTATGGCTACACCTTC; CDR3aa: CASSQGRQNYGYTF
abundance: .; j_gene: TRBJ2-6; v_gene: TRBV15; d_gene: TRBD2; CDR3nt: TGTGCCACCAGCAGATCTGGACTAGCGGGAGCGGGGGCCAACGTCCTGACTTTC; CDR3aa: CATSRSGLAGAGANVLTF
abundance: .; j_gene: TRBJ1-5; v_gene: TRBV2; d_gene: .; CDR3nt: TGTGCCAGCAGTGGGTCACTAGCGGGTCGGAATCAGCCCCAGCATTTT; CDR3aa: CASSGSLAGRNQPQHF
abundance: .; j_gene: TRBJ2-5; v_gene: TRBV20-1; d_gene: .; CDR3nt: TGCAGTGCGCCTCCCGTTTTAGGCAGGGGGAGGGCGGGAAGAGAGACCCAGTACTTC; CDR3aa: CSAPPVLGRGRAGRETQYF
abundance: few; j_gene: TRBJ2-3; v_gene: TRBV20-1; d_gene: TRBD2; CDR3nt: TGCAGTGCTTGGCTAGCGGGAGGCACGCTCGACCCAGATACGCAGTATTTT; CDR3aa: CSAWLAGGTLDPDTQYF
abundance: many; j_gene: TRBJ1-1; v_gene: TRBV5-1; d_gene: .; CDR3nt: TGCGCCAGCAGCTTAGGGTATCAAATGAACACTGAAGCTTTCTTT; CDR3aa: CASSLGYQMNTEAFF
abundance: .; j_gene: TRBJ2-5; v_gene: TRBV7-8; d_gene: .; CDR3nt: TGTGCCAGCAGCTTTACAGCCGGGGAGACCCAGTACTTC; CDR3aa: CASSFTAGETQYF
abundance: .; j_gene: TRBJ1-4; v_gene: TRBV28; d_gene: .; CDR3nt: TGTGCCAGCAGTCTAAACGACGGTGAAAAACTGTTTTTT; CDR3aa: CASSLNDGEKLFF
abundance: .; j_gene: TRBJ2-3; v_gene: TRBV6-5; d_gene: TRBD2; CDR3nt: TGTGCCAGCAACGGACTAGCGGGTTCAGATACGCAGTATTTT; CDR3aa: CASNGLAGSDTQYF
abundance: few; j_gene: TRBJ2-7; v_gene: TRBV12-3/TRBV12-4; d_gene: .; CDR3nt: TGTGCCAGCAGTGCCTGGTCTGGGGGACCCCAGTACGAGCAGTACTTC; CDR3aa: CASSAWSGGPQYEQYF
abundance: .; j_gene: TRBJ1-3; v_gene: TRBV7-6; d_gene: .; CDR3nt: TGTGCCAGCAGCAACGACAGTGCTGGAAACACCATATATTTT; CDR3aa: CASSNDSAGNTIYF
abundance: many; j_gene: TRBJ2-1; v_gene: TRBV7-9; d_gene: TRBD1; CDR3nt: TGTGCCAGCAGCCCCCCGGACAGGGTGGGCAATGAGCAGTTCTTC; CDR3aa: CASSPPDRVGNEQFF
abundance: many; j_gene: TRBJ1-2; v_gene: TRBV20-1; d_gene: TRBD1; CDR3nt: TGCAGTGCTAGAGATCTTTTCGGGACAGTCTATGGCTACACCTTC; CDR3aa: CSARDLFGTVYGYTF
abundance: .; j_gene: TRBJ2-2; v_gene: TRBV2; d_gene: .; CDR3nt: TGTGCCAGCAGTGAAGAGCCGTGGAGGGGGCGCGGCACCGGGGAGCTGTTTTTT; CDR3aa: CASSEEPWRGRGTGELFF
abundance: .; j_gene: TRBJ2-5; v_gene: TRBV10-3; d_gene: TRBD2; CDR3nt: TGTGCCATCATAAGAAGCGGACTAGCGGGAGGCTATGAGGTGACCCAGTACTTC; CDR3aa: CAIIRSGLAGGYEVTQYF
abundance: many; j_gene: TRBJ2-7; v_gene: TRBV10-3; d_gene: .; CDR3nt: TGTGCCATCTCCCCGATCGAAGCCTCCTACGAGCAGTACTTC; CDR3aa: CAISPIEASYEQYF
abundance: once; j_gene: TRBJ1-4; v_gene: TRBV3-1; d_gene: TRBD1; CDR3nt: TGTGCCAGCAGCCAAGGTCGGGACAGGGGGTTAAATGAAAAACTGTTTTTT; CDR3aa: CASSQGRDRGLNEKLFF
abundance: many; j_gene: TRBJ2-7; v_gene: TRBV20-1; d_gene: .; CDR3nt: TGCAGTGCCGAAAATACAGGGAACTCCTACGAGCAGTACTTC; CDR3aa: CSAENTGNSYEQYF
abundance: .; j_gene: TRBJ2-5; v_gene: TRBV7-9; d_gene: TRBD1; CDR3nt: TGTGCCAGCAGACGGGACAGTGGGGCCGGGGAGACCCAGTACTTC; CDR3aa: CASRRDSGAGETQYF
abundance: .; j_gene: TRBJ2-6; v_gene: TRBV5-4; d_gene: TRBD1; CDR3nt: TGTGCCAGCAGCTATGGACAGGGGGGTGACAACGTCCTGACTTTC; CDR3aa: CASSYGQGGDNVLTF
abundance: .; j_gene: TRBJ2-7; v_gene: TRBV2; d_gene: .; CDR3nt: TGTGCCAGCAGTGAAAGGACGGGACAAACATACGAGCAGTACTTC; CDR3aa: CASSERTGQTYEQYF
abundance: .; j_gene: TRBJ2-3; v_gene: TRBV5-1; d_gene: TRBD2; CDR3nt: TGCGCCAGCAGCTTTAGCGGGAGGGCCGCAGATACGCAGTATTTT; CDR3aa: CASSFSGRAADTQYF
abundance: many; j_gene: TRBJ2-6; v_gene: TRBV29-1; d_gene: .; CDR3nt: TGCAGCGTTGAGGTCCGCCGCGCTGGGGCCAACGTCCTGACTTTC; CDR3aa: CSVEVRRAGANVLTF